These 4 T cell receptor beta chains share one sample of origin, sequenced in a study of cytomegalovirus exposure and HLA in healthy donors. A multiplex PCR was run with 60 Vbeta primers and 13 Jbeta primers. Data came from immunoSEQ multiplex PCR; TCRdb stores just in-frame clones and leaves some out. The sample records 150,000 or so clones, 73% being singletons. The source material was PBMCs. Source of these receptors: a woman between 18 and 29 years old in good health and CMV-seronegative.

J is TRBJ1-2 and V is TRBV19, with a possible D match to TRBD1 (5 bases). Trimming pared 6 bases from V and 4 bases from J, leaving 18 bases between. The CDR3 sequence is 15 residues long. Germline CDR1 LNHDA, CDR2 SQIVND (reference sequence). CDR3 region: CASRAGLQTVYGYTF. The DNA of the CDR3 is TGTGCCAGTAGAGCGGGACTCCAAACGGTCTATGGCTACACCTTC.

This chain connects TRBV9 to TRBJ2-6, with D perhaps matching TRBD1 (5 bases). The CDR3 runs 17 residues. The germline gives CDR1 SGDLS, CDR2 YYNGEE. Trimming left V 4 bases short and J 0 bases short, with 14 bases between. CDR3 sequence reads: CASSPRVFLSGANVLTF. The CDR3 DNA follows: TGTGCCAGCAGCCCCAGGGTATTTCTCTCTGGGGCCAACGTCCTGACTTTC.

The rearrangement uses TRBV27 and TRBJ1-1; D might be TRBD1 (6 bases). CDR1 and CDR2 (germline): MNHEY, SMNVEV (reference sequence). Trimming took 5 bases from V and 8 from J, leaving 9 bases between them. This CDR3 is built from 11 residues. This CDR3 reads CASSKGQEAFF. CDR3 in DNA: TGTGCCAGCAGTAAAGGACAGGAAGCTTTCTTT.

The CDR3 is CASSTGQGHGELFF. Written as DNA, the CDR3 is TGTGCCAGCAGCACGGGACAGGGTCACGGGGAGCTGTTTTTT. V usage is TRBV7-6 and J usage is TRBJ2-2, with 9 bases fitting TRBD1. With V trimmed by 5 bases and J by 7 bases, 5 bases remained unmatched. This CDR3 contains 14 residues. Per germline, CDR1 SGHVS and CDR2 FNYEAQ.